A single sample gave rise to the 20 T cell receptor beta chains below, sequenced in a study of regulatory T cells in long-lasting Graves disease listed by TCRdb under 2021. The method behind the library was multiplex PCR. Sequencing was performed on an Illumina HiSeq 4000. To build TCR beta libraries, CDR3 regions were amplified by Arm-PCR using iRepertoire HTBI primers. The public reads were reanalyzed by TCRdb: fastp trimming at Q25, MiXCR alignment, in-frame beta chains only. Under each unique CDR3 protein, matching rows form one entry showing the most common genes and DNA. For this sample there are hundreds of thousands of distinct CDR3 sequences; less than 20% appear just once. The ten most abundant clones make up around a sixth of the sample. Interpreted using the paper, the time point label stands for: newly diagnosed GD, antithyroid drugs for less than 3 months. For both TCR sequencing and RNA sequencing, RNA was extracted from PBMCs in TRIzol.

Another study also made use of these data, one on T cells in Graves' hyperthyroidism and ophthalmopathy.

Sequencing used peripheral blood mononuclear cells (PBMCs), obtained at new diagnosis, from a patient treated with antithyroid drugs. The origin of the receptors is a woman in her thirties with Graves disease. Donor details come from another sample of the same person, matched by shared clones.

This chain uses TRBV20-1 with TRBJ2-7; tentative D call: TRBD1 (5 bases). CDR1 is DFQATT, CDR2 SNEGSKA, per germline (reference sequence). The CDR3 extends over 12 amino acids. Trimming removed 3 bases at V and 7 bases at J, with 13 bases between. The CDR3 spells CSARGPGWEQYF. The CDR3 DNA reads as TGCAGTGCTAGGGGGCCGGGTTGGGAGCAGTACTTC.

In its sample, this clonotype was seen a few times. This chain links TRBV7-3 with TRBJ2-4; 8 nucleotides match TRBD2. The CDR3 extends over 16 amino acids. Unmatched junction bases numbered 7, after V lost 5 bases and J lost 1 base. In germline, CDR1 is SGHTA, CDR2 FQGTGA. CDR3 DNA sequence: TGTGCCAGCAGCCCGACCGGCGGGGGGGCCAAAAACATTCAGTACTTC. Amino acid sequence: CASSPTGGGAKNIQYF.

On this clonotype itself: This is likely an artifact of a read error, given a far larger clone one base away. The chain carries TRBV27 and TRBJ1-2; a possible D gene is TRBD1 (5 bases). V was shortened by 3 bases and J by 3 bases, with 11 bases between the two germline ends. CDR1 is MNHEY and CDR2 is SMNVEV in the germline V gene (reference sequence). There are 14 residues in the CDR3. DNA of the CDR3: TGTGCCAGCAGTTTTGGCAGGGCGGACTATGGCTACACCTTC. Encoded protein: CASSFGRADYGYTF.

The chain combines TRBV5-1 with TRBJ1-6; TRBD1 matches 7 bases. J was trimmed by 0 bases and V by 4 bases; bases with no gene match: 4. This CDR3 is built from 16 residues. Germline CDR1 SGHRS, CDR2 YFSETQ. The CDR3 sequence: CASSPTGSSYNSPLHF. DNA of the CDR3: TGCGCCAGCAGCCCGACAGGGAGCTCCTATAATTCACCCCTCCACTTT. Full variable domain (outside the CDR3, taken from reference TRBV5-1 and TRBJ1-6): KAGVTQTPRYLIKTRGQQVTLSCSPISGHRSVSWYQQTPGQGLQFLFEYFSETQRNKGNFPGRFSGRQFSNSRSEMNVSTLELGDSALYLCASSPTGSSYNSPLHFGNGTRLTVT.

In its sample, this clonotype was seen many times. The V and J genes are TRBV24-1 and TRBJ1-5; no clear D gene. The CDR3 is 12 amino acids. CDR1 is KGHDR and CDR2 is SFDVKD in the germline V gene. The ends were cut back, 11 bases at V and 5 bases at J, with 12 bases in the middle. CDR3 region: CAIGSADQPQHF. CDR3 sequence (DNA): TGTGCCATCGGGTCGGCAGATCAGCCCCAGCATTTT.

At least ten counts were recorded for this clonotype. This sequence joins TRBV12-3 or TRBV12-4 and TRBJ2-7; TRBD1 or TRBD2 may be the D gene (5 bases each). Trimming removed 5 bases from V and 1 base from J, with 12 bases in between. The CDR3 runs to 14 residues. The CDR3 DNA is TGTGCCAGCAGTCCCGGGACGGATTCCTACGAGCAGTACTTC. This sequence encodes CASSPGTDSYEQYF.

A remark on this clonotype: One end of the junction varies from germline; a read error may be responsible. The chain joins TRBV5-1 to TRBJ2-1, with 9 bases identical to TRBD2. The length of the CDR3 is 15 residues. Germline loops: CDR1 SGHRS, CDR2 YFSETQ. CDR3 sequence (DNA): TGCGCCAGCAGCCTAGCGGGAAGCGGCTACAATGGGCAGTTCTTC. It encodes CASSLAGSGYNGQFF.

The DNA of the CDR3 is TGCAGTGCTGCCCGGACTAGCGGGATATCCGGGGAGCTGTTTTTT. Its protein product is CSAARTSGISGELFF. This rearrangement joins TRBV20-1 to TRBJ2-2; 12 nucleotides agree with TRBD2. With 5 bases clipped from V and 6 bases from J, the junction kept 7 bases outside the gene matches. Germline V CDR1 and CDR2: DFQATT, SNEGSKA (reference sequence). This CDR3 has 15 amino acids.

This clonotype was found many times. The V call is TRBV7-3, the J call TRBJ2-3; 8 bases align to TRBD2. The CDR3 is 16 amino acids. Germline V gene lookup returns CDR1 SGHTA and CDR2 FQGTGA. After removal of 1 base from V and 0 bases from J, the junction contained 3 bases not matched to a gene. The CDR3 DNA reads as TGTGCCAGCAGCTTAATGAGCGGGAGAAGCACAGATACGCAGTATTTT. Its protein is CASSLMSGRSTDTQYF. The full variable domain, its missing parts supplied by reference TRBV7-3 and TRBJ2-3, is GAGVSQTPSNKVTEKGKYVELRCDPISGHTALYWYRQSLGQGPEFLIYFQGTGAADDSGLPNDRFFAVRPEGSVSTLKIQRTERGDSAVYLCASSLMSGRSTDTQYFGPGTRLTVL.

The chain joins TRBV18 to TRBJ2-4; D is possibly TRBD1 or TRBD2 (5 bases each). This CDR3 has 15 residues. The V gene's germline CDR1 is KGHSH and CDR2 LQKENI. V lost 3 bases and J lost 9, with 18 bases in between. CDR3 sequence reads: CASSPQDWSQGIQYF. DNA for the CDR3: TGTGCCAGCTCACCCCAGGACTGGTCCCAGGGCATTCAGTACTTC.

This clonotype was observed many times. The rearrangement uses TRBV6-1 and TRBJ2-5; 8 nucleotides match TRBD2. The CDR3 is 14 amino acids. Germline V gene sequence: CDR1 MNHNS, CDR2 SASEGT. Germline trimming cut 0 bases from V and 7 bases from J; bases unmatched to any gene: 4. Written as DNA, the CDR3 is TGTGCCAGCAGTGAAGCGCCCCGGGGGGGGACCCAGTACTTC. Its protein product is CASSEAPRGGTQYF.

This clonotype was seen only a few times. The chain recombines TRBV3-1 with TRBJ2-2; the D gene is possibly TRBD2 (5 bases). There are 15 residues in the CDR3. Trimming stripped 7 bases from V and 4 bases from J, with 16 bases between. Looked up from germline, CDR1 is LGHDT and CDR2 is YNNKEL (reference sequence). The CDR3 bases are TGTGCCAGCAACACGGACGGGAAGGGCACCGGGGAGCTGTTTTTT. Protein product: CASNTDGKGTGELFF.

This CDR3 reads CSGLTENTGELFF. The CDR3 coding sequence is TGCAGCGGACTGACGGAGAACACCGGGGAGCTGTTTTTT. The J gene is TRBJ2-2, the V gene TRBV29-1; D not certain. The CDR3 is 13 amino acids. Per the germline V gene, CDR1 is SQVTM and CDR2 is ANQGSEA. The ends were cut back, 7 bases at V and 1 base at J, with 10 bases in the middle.

The chain uses TRBV6-1 and TRBJ2-1; 9 bases are shared with TRBD1. V lost 5 bases, J lost 13 bases, and 9 bases stayed unmatched. The length of the CDR3 is 13 residues. CDR1 and CDR2 (germline): MNHNS, SASEGT. The CDR3 DNA follows: TGTGCCAGCAGTAGCCCGGAGGACAGGGGTCAGTTCTTC. Protein: CASSSPEDRGQFF.

Many counts were recorded for this clonotype. The chain has TRBV6-2 or TRBV6-3 and TRBJ1-5, with D perhaps matching TRBD1 (5 bases). Germline CDR1 is MNHEY and CDR2 is SVGEGT. Trimming took 5 bases from V and 1 from J, leaving 18 bases between them. The CDR3 covers 17 residues. CDR3 residues: CASSDQIQATSNQPQHF. The CDR3 DNA reads TGTGCCAGCAGTGACCAAATACAGGCGACAAGCAATCAGCCCCAGCATTTT.

V is TRBV6-5 and J is TRBJ1-2; 8 bases line up with TRBD1. The ends lost 0 bases at V and 5 bases at J; junction bases unmatched: 2. CDR3 length: 14 amino acids. The germline V gene has CDR1 MNHEY and CDR2 SVGAGI. The CDR3 coding sequence is TGTGCCAGCAGTTACTCGGGACAGGTATATGGCTACACCTTC. Translation gives CASSYSGQVYGYTF.

With respect to this clonotype: The junction and the germline gene differ at one end; a read error may be behind it. The chain couples TRBV20-1 to TRBJ1-5; TRBD1 agrees at 9 bases. Germline V gene sequence: CDR1 DFQATT, CDR2 SNEGSKA (reference sequence). This CDR3 is 15 amino acids long. CDR3 DNA: TGCAGTGCCAGAGGACCACAGGGGGCCTATCAGCCCCAGCATTTT. This gives the protein CSARGPQGAYQPQHF.

This clonotype was detected only a few times. The rearrangement joins TRBV6-5 to TRBJ2-5; 8 bases align to TRBD2. Trimming took 4 bases from V and 5 from J; bases not matched to a gene: 12. Germline-derived CDR1 and CDR2 are MNHEY and SVGAGI. This CDR3 comprises 16 residues. The CDR3, as DNA: TGTGCCAGCAGTTTAGGGTGGGGACTAGAAGATGAGACCCAGTACTTC. This translates into CASSLGWGLEDETQYF.

This clonotype has at least ten counts. The CDR3 is CASSLLQSPEQFF. The CDR3 bases are TGTGCCAGCAGCTTACTACAGTCCCCTGAGCAGTTCTTC. The V and J genes are TRBV7-2 and TRBJ2-1; D gene ambiguous. Trimming removed 2 bases at V and 9 bases at J, with 11 bases between. Germline lookup yields CDR1 SGHTA and CDR2 FQGNSA. This CDR3 has 13 amino acids.

This clonotype turned up a few times. V is TRBV6-1 and J is TRBJ1-3; 8 bases are shared with TRBD1. The germline CDR1 and CDR2 sequences are MNHNS and SASEGT. The V segment lost 5 bases and the J segment 2 bases; nucleotides outside the gene matches: 5. CDR3 length: 15 residues. CDR3: CASSTGQGPGNTIYF. The CDR3 coding sequence is TGTGCCAGCAGTACTGGACAGGGCCCTGGAAACACCATATATTTT.